This is a list of T cell receptor beta chains from one sample in a study of blood T cells in healthy people across ages. TCRdb re-derived calls from the 5' RACE reads in MiXCR, one entry per CDR3 protein. The data contain over 1,300,000 distinct CDR3 sequences, around 59% of them singletons. Sequencing was carried out using blood. The receptors originated from a man in his late teens or twenties in good health. CDR3s include the opening cysteine and the closing phenylalanine or tryptophan. The D gene is left open where the match is weak. Size tells how often a clone was seen (once, few, many) or the class of an expanded clone, and some rows leave it out.

CDR3nt: TGCGCCAGCAGCTCGTCCCACTCTGGAAACACCATATATTTT
CDR3aa: CASSSSHSGNTIYF
v_gene: TRBV4-3
d_gene: NA
abundance: NA
len: 14
j_gene: TRBJ1-3

CDR3nt: TGTGCCAGCAGTGTCCAGGGGTACGGGCAGCCCCAGCATTTT
CDR3aa: CASSVQGYGQPQHF
v_gene: TRBV6-2/TRBV6-3
d_gene: NA
abundance: NA
len: 14
j_gene: TRBJ1-5

CDR3nt: TGTGCCATCAGCAAGGGTATAGATCAAGAGACCCAGTACTTC
CDR3aa: CAISKGIDQETQYF
v_gene: TRBV10-3
d_gene: NA
abundance: NA
len: 14
j_gene: TRBJ2-5

CDR3nt: TGCGCCAGCAGCTTGAAGTTCGCGAGGAGCTCCTACAATGAGCAGTTCTTC
CDR3aa: CASSLKFARSSYNEQFF
v_gene: TRBV5-1
d_gene: NA
abundance: NA
len: 17
j_gene: TRBJ2-1

CDR3nt: TGTGCCAGCAGCTTATTCGCCAGCGGGGTCTTCGGGACCCAGTACTTC
CDR3aa: CASSLFASGVFGTQYF
v_gene: TRBV7-2
d_gene: TRBD2
abundance: few
len: 16
j_gene: TRBJ2-5

CDR3nt: TGTGCCAGCAGCCAAAACGCCGGGAGAACAACCGATGAGCAGTTCTTC
CDR3aa: CASSQNAGRTTDEQFF
v_gene: TRBV14
d_gene: NA
abundance: NA
len: 16
j_gene: TRBJ2-1

CDR3nt: TGTGCCAGCAGTTACGGGCCTCCCGGTGCGGCTTTCTTT
CDR3aa: CASSYGPPGAAFF
v_gene: TRBV6-5
d_gene: NA
abundance: NA
len: 13
j_gene: TRBJ1-1

CDR3nt: TGTGCCAGCAGTGAACCTAGCGGGGACTCCTACAATGAGCAGTTCTTC
CDR3aa: CASSEPSGDSYNEQFF
v_gene: TRBV6-4
d_gene: TRBD2
abundance: NA
len: 16
j_gene: TRBJ2-1

CDR3nt: TGTGCCGACGACCCCTATGGCTACACCTTC
CDR3aa: CADDPYGYTF
v_gene: TRBV25-1
d_gene: NA
abundance: NA
len: 10
j_gene: TRBJ1-2

CDR3nt: TGTGCCAGCAGTGTAGGACACAGTAATTCACCCCTCCACTTT
CDR3aa: CASSVGHSNSPLHF
v_gene: TRBV6-4
d_gene: NA
abundance: NA
len: 14
j_gene: TRBJ1-6

CDR3nt: TGTGCCAGCAGCGTAGGGCGGTGGACTGAAGCTTTCTTT
CDR3aa: CASSVGRWTEAFF
v_gene: TRBV9
d_gene: NA
abundance: NA
len: 13
j_gene: TRBJ1-1

CDR3nt: TGTGCCAGCAGCAAACCACAGGGGAGGTTTGAAAAACTGTTTTTT
CDR3aa: CASSKPQGRFEKLFF
v_gene: TRBV3-1
d_gene: TRBD1
abundance: NA
len: 15
j_gene: TRBJ1-4

CDR3nt: TGTGCCAGCAGCTCCGGACTAGCGGGAGAGTCTAGCTCCTACAATGAGCAGTTCTTC
CDR3aa: CASSSGLAGESSSYNEQFF
v_gene: TRBV7-7
d_gene: TRBD2
abundance: NA
len: 19
j_gene: TRBJ2-1

CDR3nt: TGCGCCAGCAGCTGGGGCCCCGGGACAGACCAAGAGACCCAGTACTTC
CDR3aa: CASSWGPGTDQETQYF
v_gene: TRBV5-1
d_gene: TRBD1
abundance: NA
len: 16
j_gene: TRBJ2-5

CDR3nt: TGTGCCATCAGTGCAGCGGAGAGGCAAGAGACCCAGTACTTC
CDR3aa: CAISAAERQETQYF
v_gene: TRBV10-3
d_gene: NA
abundance: few
len: 14
j_gene: TRBJ2-5

CDR3nt: TGCAGTGCTAGGGATCTTCAGACGGGTACACCTGGGAATGAGCAGTTCTTC
CDR3aa: CSARDLQTGTPGNEQFF
v_gene: TRBV20-1
d_gene: NA
abundance: NA
len: 17
j_gene: TRBJ2-1

CDR3nt: TGCAGCGGACAGGGGGCGATTGATGAAAAACTGTTTTTT
CDR3aa: CSGQGAIDEKLFF
v_gene: TRBV29-1
d_gene: TRBD1
abundance: NA
len: 13
j_gene: TRBJ1-4

CDR3nt: TGTGCCAGCAGTCTAGGGACAGGGCGACGGGATGAGCAGTTCTTC
CDR3aa: CASSLGTGRRDEQFF
v_gene: TRBV27
d_gene: TRBD1
abundance: few
len: 15
j_gene: TRBJ2-1

CDR3nt: TGTGCCAGCGCCCTAGCGGGAGGCCTATACAATGAGCAGTTCTTC
CDR3aa: CASALAGGLYNEQFF
v_gene: TRBV6-5
d_gene: TRBD2
abundance: few
len: 15
j_gene: TRBJ2-1

CDR3nt: TGTGCCAGCAGTGAACCGGAACAGCGGGCAGGTTATGGCTACACCTTC
CDR3aa: CASSEPEQRAGYGYTF
v_gene: TRBV2
d_gene: NA
abundance: NA
len: 16
j_gene: TRBJ1-2

CDR3nt: TGCGCCAGCAGCCAAGATATTAGCGGGAGGCCTACCGGGGAGCTGTTTTTT
CDR3aa: CASSQDISGRPTGELFF
v_gene: TRBV4-1
d_gene: TRBD2
abundance: NA
len: 17
j_gene: TRBJ2-2

CDR3nt: TGTGCCAGCAGTCGTTTAGCGGGAGACAACATTCAGTACTTC
CDR3aa: CASSRLAGDNIQYF
v_gene: TRBV6-6
d_gene: TRBD2
abundance: few
len: 14
j_gene: TRBJ2-4

CDR3nt: TGTGCCAGCAGCCCCGAACGACAGTTGAACTATGGCTACACCTTC
CDR3aa: CASSPERQLNYGYTF
v_gene: TRBV7-8
d_gene: NA
abundance: few
len: 15
j_gene: TRBJ1-2

CDR3nt: TGTGCCAGCAGCTTAGTGGGTGTAAGACAGCCCCAGCATTTT
CDR3aa: CASSLVGVRQPQHF
v_gene: TRBV7-2
d_gene: NA
abundance: NA
len: 14
j_gene: TRBJ1-5

CDR3nt: TGTGCCAGCAAGGGCAGGACAGGGTTGGTGGTAAGTGAGCAGTTCTTC
CDR3aa: CASKGRTGLVVSEQFF
v_gene: TRBV6-2/TRBV6-3
d_gene: TRBD1
abundance: NA
len: 16
j_gene: TRBJ2-1

CDR3nt: TGCAGTGCTAGAGATCCCGGGGCTAGTACGCAGTATTTT
CDR3aa: CSARDPGASTQYF
v_gene: TRBV20-1
d_gene: NA
abundance: few
len: 13
j_gene: TRBJ2-3

CDR3nt: TGCGCCAGCAGCTCCATGGCCCCTAGCACAGATACGCAGTATTTT
CDR3aa: CASSSMAPSTDTQYF
v_gene: TRBV5-1
d_gene: NA
abundance: NA
len: 15
j_gene: TRBJ2-3

CDR3nt: TGCGCCAGCAGCTTGGCCGCACAGGGGGCAGGAGATACGCAGTATTTT
CDR3aa: CASSLAAQGAGDTQYF
v_gene: TRBV5-1
d_gene: TRBD1
abundance: NA
len: 16
j_gene: TRBJ2-3

CDR3nt: TGCAGTGCTTACCTGACCCCTACTGGGACAGATACGCAGTATTTT
CDR3aa: CSAYLTPTGTDTQYF
v_gene: TRBV20-1
d_gene: NA
abundance: NA
len: 15
j_gene: TRBJ2-3

CDR3nt: TGTGCCATCAGTGGGGAGAAGGCGAACACCGGGGAGCTGTTTTTT
CDR3aa: CAISGEKANTGELFF
v_gene: TRBV10-3
d_gene: NA
abundance: NA
len: 15
j_gene: TRBJ2-2

CDR3nt: TGCGCTAGCAGCCAAGTAATGGGCAGGTGGACTGAAGCTTTCTTT
CDR3aa: CASSQVMGRWTEAFF
v_gene: TRBV4-1
d_gene: NA
abundance: few
len: 15
j_gene: TRBJ1-1

CDR3nt: TGTGCCAGCTCACCCGCGGGGACAGGTCCAGATACGCAGTATTTT
CDR3aa: CASSPAGTGPDTQYF
v_gene: TRBV18
d_gene: TRBD1
abundance: NA
len: 15
j_gene: TRBJ2-3

CDR3nt: TGCAGTGCTAGATGGGACAGGGATGAAAAACTGTTTTTT
CDR3aa: CSARWDRDEKLFF
v_gene: TRBV20-1
d_gene: TRBD1
abundance: NA
len: 13
j_gene: TRBJ1-4

CDR3nt: TGTGCCAGCGGCCACAGACAGGGTATGGGAGAGACCCAGTACTTC
CDR3aa: CASGHRQGMGETQYF
v_gene: TRBV3-1
d_gene: TRBD1
abundance: NA
len: 15
j_gene: TRBJ2-5

CDR3nt: TGTGCCTGGAGTAGGTCTAGCGGACCCTACGAGCAGTACTTC
CDR3aa: CAWSRSSGPYEQYF
v_gene: TRBV30
d_gene: TRBD2
abundance: NA
len: 14
j_gene: TRBJ2-7

CDR3nt: TGTGCCAGCAGTCCGCCGGCAGGGGCACCTAATTCACCCCTCCACTTT
CDR3aa: CASSPPAGAPNSPLHF
v_gene: TRBV6-1
d_gene: NA
abundance: NA
len: 16
j_gene: TRBJ1-6

CDR3nt: TGTGCCAGCGATACCCCGGGACAAGGGGGCTACACCTTC
CDR3aa: CASDTPGQGGYTF
v_gene: TRBV28
d_gene: NA
abundance: NA
len: 13
j_gene: TRBJ1-2

CDR3nt: TGTGCCAGCAGTTTAGGGACAGGTATTTCCTACGAGCAGTACTTC
CDR3aa: CASSLGTGISYEQYF
v_gene: TRBV27
d_gene: TRBD1
abundance: few
len: 15
j_gene: TRBJ2-7

CDR3nt: TGTGCCAGCAGCGGGCCCGGGGACAGGTTGAACATTCAGTACTTC
CDR3aa: CASSGPGDRLNIQYF
v_gene: TRBV9
d_gene: TRBD1
abundance: NA
len: 15
j_gene: TRBJ2-4

CDR3nt: TGCAGTGCACCAACAGGGGCAAATGAGCAGTTCTTC
CDR3aa: CSAPTGANEQFF
v_gene: TRBV20-1
d_gene: TRBD1
abundance: NA
len: 12
j_gene: TRBJ2-1

CDR3nt: TGTGCCAGCAGTTTTGAGGGTTTGAATCAGCCCCAGCATTTT
CDR3aa: CASSFEGLNQPQHF
v_gene: TRBV12-3/TRBV12-4
d_gene: NA
abundance: NA
len: 14
j_gene: TRBJ1-5

CDR3nt: TGCAGTGCTAGAGATTGGGACAGGGAAGCTTTCTTT
CDR3aa: CSARDWDREAFF
v_gene: TRBV20-1
d_gene: TRBD1
abundance: NA
len: 12
j_gene: TRBJ1-1

CDR3nt: TGTGCCATCAGTGAGTCGATCCCCTCGCCTAGCGGGGCCAATGAGCAGTTCTTC
CDR3aa: CAISESIPSPSGANEQFF
v_gene: TRBV10-3
d_gene: TRBD2
abundance: NA
len: 18
j_gene: TRBJ2-1

CDR3nt: TGTGCCAGCAGCGCTCCGGGACAGGGGGTATTTGAGCAGTTCTTC
CDR3aa: CASSAPGQGVFEQFF
v_gene: TRBV9
d_gene: TRBD1
abundance: NA
len: 15
j_gene: TRBJ2-1

CDR3nt: TGCGCCAGCAGCCAAGACCGCTTCCGGGACAGGGTGGACAAGCAGTACTTC
CDR3aa: CASSQDRFRDRVDKQYF
v_gene: TRBV4-1
d_gene: TRBD1
abundance: few
len: 17
j_gene: TRBJ2-4

CDR3nt: TGCAGCGTCCTCGAGGAGCGGGGGGGCCTAGTCTTTAACAATGAGCAGTTCTTC
CDR3aa: CSVLEERGGLVFNNEQFF
v_gene: TRBV29-1
d_gene: TRBD2
abundance: NA
len: 18
j_gene: TRBJ2-1

CDR3nt: TGTGCCAGCAGCACGGCGGGGTCCTACGAGCGGTACTTC
CDR3aa: CASSTAGSYERYF
v_gene: TRBV5-4
d_gene: NA
abundance: NA
len: 13
j_gene: TRBJ2-7

CDR3nt: TGTGCCAGTTCAAAGACTAGCGGGGCCTCGCCCTGGGCCAATGAGCAGTTCTTC
CDR3aa: CASSKTSGASPWANEQFF
v_gene: TRBV7-2
d_gene: TRBD2
abundance: NA
len: 18
j_gene: TRBJ2-1

CDR3nt: TGCAGTGCTAGAGATGGCAGCGGAGGCCTCTACAATGAGCAGTTCTTC
CDR3aa: CSARDGSGGLYNEQFF
v_gene: TRBV20-1
d_gene: NA
abundance: NA
len: 16
j_gene: TRBJ2-1

CDR3nt: TGTGCCAGCAGCCTCTGGCCGGGGTCTGGGGCCAACGTCCTGACTTTC
CDR3aa: CASSLWPGSGANVLTF
v_gene: TRBV6-2/TRBV6-3
d_gene: NA
abundance: few
len: 16
j_gene: TRBJ2-6

CDR3nt: TGTGCCAGCAGCTTAGACGAAGGCGATTACTATGGCTACACCTTC
CDR3aa: CASSLDEGDYYGYTF
v_gene: TRBV7-9
d_gene: NA
abundance: NA
len: 15
j_gene: TRBJ1-2